The rows below give T cell receptor beta chains drawn from one sample of a study of metastatic and nonmetastatic thyroid tumors. TCRdb re-analyzed the PCR reads through MiXCR. The data contain about 24,000 clones, 22% of them seen just once; the ten biggest clones take up 6.5% to 9.5%. Sequenced: blood. The receptors were gathered from a female donor with papillary thyroid cancer or a benign thyroid nodule (not recorded which). Some clones in this sample may be carry-over from other donors' samples. CDR3s include the opening cysteine and the closing phenylalanine or tryptophan. The D gene is left open where the match is weak. Clone size is stated in some rows and not others, as once, few, many or a class when expanded.

CDR3 length | D gene | J gene | clone size | V gene | CDR3 DNA | CDR3 protein
13 | NA | TRBJ2-5 | many | TRBV12-3/TRBV12-4 | TGTGCCAGCAGTTTGCGGTACCAAGAGACCCAGTACTTC | CASSLRYQETQYF
14 | NA | TRBJ1-4 | NA | TRBV12-3/TRBV12-4 | TGTGCCAGCAGTTTCGGACACTCCAATGAAAAAATGTTATTT | CASSFGHSNEKMLF
14 | NA | TRBJ2-5 | many | TRBV10-3 | TGTGCCGCCTGGGGGGGGGCCTCGGGCGAGACCCAGTACTTC | CAAWGGASGETQYF
15 | TRBD1 | TRBJ1-2 | NA | TRBV28 | TGTGCCAGCATTTTATCCCCGGGACAGGACTATGGCCACACCTTC | CASILSPGQDYGHTF
18 | TRBD2 | TRBJ2-7 | many | TRBV18 | TGTGCCAGCTCTCCGCAACCCCCATTTAGCGGGAGCCCATACGAGCAGTACTTC | CASSPQPPFSGSPYEQYF
11 | NA | TRBJ2-7 | once | TRBV5-1 | TGCGCCAGCAGCACGCATAGTGGGCAGTACTTC | CASSTHSGQYF
13 | NA | TRBJ2-5 | many | TRBV30 | TGTGCCTGGATGTGGAGCGTAGGAGAGACCCAGTACTTC | CAWMWSVGETQYF
15 | NA | TRBJ1-6 | few | TRBV28 | TGTGCCAGCAGTTTGGGGAACGGGGACGGGTCACCCCTCCACTTT | CASSLGNGDGSPLHF
13 | NA | TRBJ2-2 | many | TRBV5-1 | TGCGCCAGCTGCGAAGGGAGCACCGGGGAGCTGTTTTTT | CASCEGSTGELFF
13 | TRBD2 | TRBJ2-2 | many | TRBV12-3/TRBV12-4 | TGTGCCAGCAGTCCGGGACTAGTAACGGAGCTGTTTTTT | CASSPGLVTELFF
18 | TRBD2 | TRBJ2-5 | many | TRBV12-3/TRBV12-4 | TGTGCCAGCAGTACTCGGCGGTGGCTAGCGGGAGTCTATGAGACCCAGTACTTC | CASSTRRWLAGVYETQYF
15 | NA | TRBJ1-2 | NA | TRBV2 | TGTGCCAGCAGTGACGGGGGGCGGGCGTTTAATCGCTACACCTTC | CASSDGGRAFNRYTF
19 | TRBD1 | TRBJ2-6 | NA | TRBV5-1 | TGCGCCAGCAGCAAGAGAGCGGGACAGGGGGAGTCTGGGGCCAACGTCCTAACTTTC | CASSKRAGQGESGANVLTF
11 | NA | TRBJ1-2 | many | TRBV29-1 | TGCAGCGTCACAACAGGAAGCGGCTACACCTTC | CSVTTGSGYTF
11 | NA | TRBJ2-3 | NA | TRBV6-1 | TGTGCCAGCAGTGACCGGGACGGACCGTATTTT | CASSDRDGPYF
16 | TRBD1 | TRBJ2-3 | NA | TRBV5-4 | TGTGCCAGCAGCTTGCTAATCAGGGGGCACGGAGATACGCAGTATTTT | CASSLLIRGHGDTQYF
17 | NA | TRBJ1-2 | medium-sized | TRBV27 | TGTGCCAGCAGTTGGGGTTCCGGATTTCGGGCTAACTATGGCTACACCTTC | CASSWGSGFRANYGYTF
15 | TRBD2 | TRBJ2-7 | NA | TRBV20-1 | TGCAGTGCTAAGGGACTAGCGGCGAGCTCCTACGAGCAGTACTTC | CSAKGLAASSYEQYF
15 | TRBD1 | TRBJ2-1 | NA | TRBV11-1 | TGTGCCAGCAGCCCCTCGACAGGGGGTTACAATGAGCAGTTCTTC | CASSPSTGGYNEQFF
16 | NA | TRBJ2-3 | NA | TRBV6-1 | TGTGCCAGGAGAACAATCCAGGGGTTCGGTGGAGATACGCAGTATTTT | CARRTIQGFGGDTQYF
15 | TRBD2 | TRBJ2-5 | many | TRBV5-6 | TGTGCCAGCAGCTTTTTTGGACTAGTCCAAGAGACCCAGTACTTC | CASSFFGLVQETQYF
16 | TRBD1 | TRBJ1-4 | many | TRBV7-2 | TGTGCCAGCAGCAACGCCATTCCGGGACAGGAAGGAAAACTGTTTTTT | CASSNAIPGQEGKLFF
15 | TRBD1 | TRBJ2-7 | many | TRBV7-2 | TGTGCCAGCAGCTTAGGAGGGACAGGGGGTAACGAGCAGTACTTC | CASSLGGTGGNEQYF
16 | TRBD2 | TRBJ2-3 | few | TRBV6-1 | TGTGCCAGCAGTAAGACTAGCGGGGGATGCACATATACGCAGTATTTT | CASSKTSGGCTYTQYF
16 | TRBD2 | TRBJ2-2 | few | TRBV6-1 | TGTGCCAGCAGTGAGTTATCGGGAGGGGACACCGGGGATCTGTTTTTT | CASSELSGGDTGDLFF
12 | NA | TRBJ1-2 | NA | TRBV30 | TGTGCCTGGAATGGTGAGGGTTATGGCTACACCTTC | CAWNGEGYGYTF
17 | TRBD2 | TRBJ2-3 | NA | TRBV20-1 | TGCAGTGCTAGAGGGACTGTACGGCGGGAGTATAGTGATACGCAGTATTTT | CSARGTVRREYSDTQYF
17 | NA | TRBJ2-1 | few | TRBV27 | TGTGCCAGCAGGGCCTGGGTGGCTAGCAGCCCCTACAATGAGCAGTTCTTC | CASRAWVASSPYNEQFF
16 | NA | TRBJ1-2 | NA | TRBV12-5 | TGTGCTAGTGGTTGGGGGGTTCCCACTTTAAACTATGGCTACACCTTC | CASGWGVPTLNYGYTF
16 | TRBD1 | TRBJ1-3 | NA | TRBV5-1 | TGCGCCAGCAGGTTGGGGGGTCCTGGGACAGGAAACACCATATTTTTT | CASRLGGPGTGNTIFF
14 | TRBD1 | TRBJ2-5 | NA | TRBV28 | TGTGCCAGCAGTCCACTCCGGGACAGGGAGACCCAGTACTTC | CASSPLRDRETQYF
18 | TRBD2 | TRBJ2-5 | many | TRBV6-2/TRBV6-3 | TGTGCCAGCAGTTACGCGATCCGACTAGCGGGGGACCAAGAGACCCAGTACTTC | CASSYAIRLAGDQETQYF
18 | TRBD1 | TRBJ1-1 | NA | TRBV7-6 | TGTGCCAGCAGCTTAGGGGCCGGGACAGGGGGTGGTGGCACTGAAGCTTTCTTT | CASSLGAGTGGGGTEAFF
14 | NA | TRBJ2-3 | NA | TRBV11-2 | TGTGCCAGCAGCACCAGTTGGATCACAGATACGCAGTATTTT | CASSTSWITDTQYF
15 | NA | TRBJ2-5 | few | TRBV10-3 | TGTGCCATAAGTGAGCCGAGGGGAGCCGTCGAGACCCAGTACTTC | CAISEPRGAVETQYF
15 | TRBD1 | TRBJ1-2 | many | TRBV19 | TGTGCCAGTCGTTCGGGACAGGGAGGTTTCGGTGGCTACACCTTC | CASRSGQGGFGGYTF
13 | TRBD1 | TRBJ2-7 | medium-sized | TRBV24-1 | TGTGCCACCAGTGGGGACAGGGTAGGCGAGCAGTACTTC | CATSGDRVGEQYF
12 | NA | TRBJ1-2 | many | TRBV24-1 | TGTGCCACCAGTGCTCCGGGGGGAGGCTACACCTTC | CATSAPGGGYTF
14 | NA | TRBJ1-2 | medium-sized | TRBV6-2/TRBV6-3 | TGTGCCAGCAGAACCACGAGGCTTGGCTATGGCTACACCTTC | CASRTTRLGYGYTF
17 | TRBD1 | TRBJ1-5 | medium-sized | TRBV6-4 | TGTGCCAGCAGTGACTCGAAGGACAGGGGGCCAGGCCAGCCCCAGCATTTT | CASSDSKDRGPGQPQHF
16 | TRBD2 | TRBJ2-2 | many | TRBV30 | TGTGCCTGGAGTTGGCTAGCGGGAGGGCTTTCTAGGGAGCTGTTTTTT | CAWSWLAGGLSRELFF
14 | NA | TRBJ2-3 | many | TRBV19 | TGTGCCAGTAGTATTGCGGGGAGCACAGATACGCAGTATTTT | CASSIAGSTDTQYF
14 | NA | TRBJ2-3 | NA | TRBV4-2 | TGTGCCAGCAGCCAAGATGGCGGAAAAGATACGCAGTATTTT | CASSQDGGKDTQYF
12 | NA | TRBJ2-7 | NA | TRBV3-1 | TGTTCCAGCAGCCAGCAGGGCGGCGATCAGTACTTC | CSSSQQGGDQYF
16 | NA | TRBJ2-1 | many | TRBV7-2 | TGTGCCAGCAGCGCCGGTAAGGGGTGGTCCTACAATGAGCAGTTCTTC | CASSAGKGWSYNEQFF